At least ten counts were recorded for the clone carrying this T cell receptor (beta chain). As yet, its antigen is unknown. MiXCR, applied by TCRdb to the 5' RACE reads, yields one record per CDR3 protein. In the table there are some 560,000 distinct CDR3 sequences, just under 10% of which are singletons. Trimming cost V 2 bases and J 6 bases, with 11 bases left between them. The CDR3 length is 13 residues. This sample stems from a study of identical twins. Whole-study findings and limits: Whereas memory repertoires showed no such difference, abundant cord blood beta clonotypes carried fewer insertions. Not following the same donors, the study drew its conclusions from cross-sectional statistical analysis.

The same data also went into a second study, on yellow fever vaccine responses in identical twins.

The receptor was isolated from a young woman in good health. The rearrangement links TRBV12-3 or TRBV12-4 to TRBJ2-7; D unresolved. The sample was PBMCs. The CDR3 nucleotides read TGTGCCAGCAGTTTAACCTCCCTGGCCGAGCAGTACTTC. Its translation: CASSLTSLAEQYF.